In its sample, the clone carrying this T cell receptor (beta chain) was seen once. This sample stems from a study of blood T cells in healthy people across ages. Isolating PBMCs gave at least 6 million of these cells per sample. Primers used in a second PCR of about 6 to 12 cycles were a sample-barcoded 5' primer and a J-beta primer mix. There were at least 3 million CDR3-containing paired-end reads obtained from each sample. One entry per CDR3 protein results from TCRdb running MiXCR on the 5' RACE reads. The sample contains some 550,000 distinct CDR3 sequences, 40% to 55% of which appear only once. In germline, CDR1 is DFQATT, CDR2 SNEGSKA (reference sequence). The CDR3 sequence is 11 residues long. The V end lost 4 bases, the J end lost 5 bases, and 5 bases lay between the germline ends.

The chain joins TRBV20-1 to TRBJ2-2; no clear D gene. Material: blood. This clonotype was sampled from a man of 80 years or more in good health. For the CDR3, the DNA is TGCAGTGCTACAAAAACCGGGGAGCTGTTTTTT. It translates to CSATKTGELFF.